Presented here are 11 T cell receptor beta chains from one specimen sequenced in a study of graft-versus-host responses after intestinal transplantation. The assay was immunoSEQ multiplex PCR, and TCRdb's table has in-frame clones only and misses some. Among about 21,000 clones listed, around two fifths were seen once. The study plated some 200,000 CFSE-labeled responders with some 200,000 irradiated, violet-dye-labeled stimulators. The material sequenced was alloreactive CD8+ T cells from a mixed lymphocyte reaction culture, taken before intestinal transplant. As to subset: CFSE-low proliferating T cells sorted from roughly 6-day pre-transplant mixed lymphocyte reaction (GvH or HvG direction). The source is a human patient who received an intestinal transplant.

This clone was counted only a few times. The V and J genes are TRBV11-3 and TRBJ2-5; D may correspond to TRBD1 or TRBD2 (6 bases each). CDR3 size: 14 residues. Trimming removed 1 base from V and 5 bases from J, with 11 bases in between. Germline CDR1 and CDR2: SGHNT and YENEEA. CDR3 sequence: CASSLGGARETQYF. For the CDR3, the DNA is TGTGCCAGCAGCTTAGGGGGGGCCCGGGAGACCCAGTACTTC.

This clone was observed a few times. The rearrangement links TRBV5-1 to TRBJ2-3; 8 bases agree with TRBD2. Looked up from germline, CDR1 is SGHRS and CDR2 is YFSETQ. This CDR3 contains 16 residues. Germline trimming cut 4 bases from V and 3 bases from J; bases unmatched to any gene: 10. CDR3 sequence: CASSPPGGTRTDTQYF. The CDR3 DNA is TGCGCCAGCAGCCCCCCGGGGGGGACGAGGACAGATACGCAGTATTTT.

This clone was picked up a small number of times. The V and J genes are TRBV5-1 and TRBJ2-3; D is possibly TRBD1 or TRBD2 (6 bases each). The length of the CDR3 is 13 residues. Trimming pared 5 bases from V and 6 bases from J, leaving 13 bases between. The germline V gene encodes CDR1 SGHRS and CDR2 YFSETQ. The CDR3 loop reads CASRVLGGDTQYF. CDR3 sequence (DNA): TGCGCCAGCAGGGTCCTGGGGGGCGATACGCAGTATTTT.

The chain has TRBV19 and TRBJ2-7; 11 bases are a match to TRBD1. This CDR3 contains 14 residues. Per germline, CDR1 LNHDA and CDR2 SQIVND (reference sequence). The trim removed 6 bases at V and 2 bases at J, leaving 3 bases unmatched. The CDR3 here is CASRRGQGAYEQYF. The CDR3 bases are TGTGCCAGTAGGCGGGGACAGGGGGCCTACGAGCAGTACTTC.

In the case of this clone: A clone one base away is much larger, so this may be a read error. CDR3 bases: TGTGCCAGCAGTTTCGGGAAGGGGGAAACCTACGAGCAGTACTTC. This gives the protein CASSFGKGETYEQYF. This chain joins TRBV6-5 and TRBJ2-7; tentatively, D is TRBD1 (6 bases). This CDR3 comprises 15 residues. Trimming left V 4 bases short and J 2 bases short, with 15 bases between. Germline loops: CDR1 MNHEY, CDR2 SVGAGI.

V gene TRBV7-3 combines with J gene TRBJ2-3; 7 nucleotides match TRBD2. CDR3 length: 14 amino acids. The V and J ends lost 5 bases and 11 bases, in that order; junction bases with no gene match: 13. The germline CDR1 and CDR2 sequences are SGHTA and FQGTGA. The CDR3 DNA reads TGTGCCAGCAGCCAAAGCGGGACCACCAGTTGGCAGTATTTT. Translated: CASSQSGTTSWQYF.

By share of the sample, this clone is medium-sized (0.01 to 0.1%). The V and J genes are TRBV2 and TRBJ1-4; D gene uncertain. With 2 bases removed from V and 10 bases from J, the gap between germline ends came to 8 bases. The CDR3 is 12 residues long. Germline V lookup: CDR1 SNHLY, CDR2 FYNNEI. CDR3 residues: CASSELARKLFF. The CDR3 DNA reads TGTGCCAGCAGTGAATTGGCACGAAAACTGTTTTTT.

The CDR3 loop is CSVPPGMNTEAFF. The CDR3 DNA sequence: TGCAGCGTACCCCCGGGGATGAACACTGAAGCTTTCTTT. The chain is built from TRBV29-1 and TRBJ1-1, with D uncertain. With 6 bases removed from V and 0 bases from J, the gap between germline ends came to 11 bases. The V gene's germline CDR1 is SQVTM and CDR2 ANQGSEA. There are 13 residues in the CDR3.

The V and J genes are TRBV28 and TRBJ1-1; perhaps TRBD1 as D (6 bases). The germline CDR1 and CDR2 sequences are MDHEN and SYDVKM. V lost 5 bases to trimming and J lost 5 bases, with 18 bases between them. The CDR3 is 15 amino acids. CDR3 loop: CASSTWTEGETEAFF. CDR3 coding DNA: TGTGCCAGCAGTACCTGGACCGAGGGGGAAACTGAAGCTTTCTTT.

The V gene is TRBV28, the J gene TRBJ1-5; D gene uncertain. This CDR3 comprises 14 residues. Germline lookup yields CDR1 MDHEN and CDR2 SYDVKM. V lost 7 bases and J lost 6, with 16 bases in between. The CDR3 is CASTPGGLSQPQHF. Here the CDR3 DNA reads TGTGCCAGCACCCCGGGAGGGTTAAGTCAGCCCCAGCATTTT.

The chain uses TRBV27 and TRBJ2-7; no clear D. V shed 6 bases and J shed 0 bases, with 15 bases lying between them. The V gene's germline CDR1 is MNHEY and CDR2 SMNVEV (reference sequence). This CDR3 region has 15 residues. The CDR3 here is CASSVRYTSSYEQYF. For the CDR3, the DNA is TGTGCCAGCAGCGTTAGGTACACGAGCTCCTACGAGCAGTACTTC.